These T cell receptor beta chains were read from a single sample in a study of T cell changes during pregnancy in multiple sclerosis. Profiled with immunoSEQ multiplex PCR; TCRdb holds only in-frame clones, not every one. The sample contains tens of thousands of clones, around 92% of which appear only once. The sequencing used peripheral blood, collected in the third trimester of pregnancy. These receptors were taken from a female donor in good health, enrolled as a control in a pregnancy study. CDR3s include the opening cysteine and the closing phenylalanine or tryptophan. Fields, in order: D gene, V gene, J gene, clone size, CDR3 DNA, CDR3 protein. D genes are given only for firm matches. A clone size is listed for some rows: how often the clone was seen (once, few, many), or a class if it is expanded.

D gene: NA
V gene: TRBV4-2
J gene: TRBJ2-7
clone size: NA
CDR3 DNA: TGTGCCAGCAGCCCGGGAACAGAGCAGTACTTC
CDR3 protein: CASSPGTEQYF

D gene: TRBD1
V gene: TRBV27
J gene: TRBJ2-2
clone size: NA
CDR3 DNA: TGTGCCAGCACGACAGGGGTGGGCACCGGGGAGCTGTTTTTT
CDR3 protein: CASTTGVGTGELFF

D gene: NA
V gene: TRBV7-4
J gene: TRBJ1-3
clone size: once
CDR3 DNA: TGTGCCAGCAGCTTAGGGGGAGGGACCAACACCATATATTTT
CDR3 protein: CASSLGGGTNTIYF

D gene: TRBD1
V gene: TRBV9
J gene: TRBJ1-5
clone size: NA
CDR3 DNA: TGTGCCAGCAGCGTCAGGGGGATCGATCAGCCCCAGCATTTT
CDR3 protein: CASSVRGIDQPQHF

D gene: NA
V gene: TRBV11-2
J gene: TRBJ1-1
clone size: once
CDR3 DNA: TGTGCCAGCAGCCTCCTGAGTGAAGCTTTCTTT
CDR3 protein: CASSLLSEAFF

D gene: NA
V gene: TRBV7-2
J gene: TRBJ2-7
clone size: NA
CDR3 DNA: TGTGCCAGCAGCTTAGATTCTAGTAGCTACGAGCAGTACTTC
CDR3 protein: CASSLDSSSYEQYF

D gene: TRBD2
V gene: TRBV7-7
J gene: TRBJ2-7
clone size: NA
CDR3 DNA: TGTGCTAGCAGCCCGCTAGCGGGGGTGGGCACTGGGGAGCAGTACTTC
CDR3 protein: CASSPLAGVGTGEQYF

D gene: NA
V gene: TRBV4-2
J gene: TRBJ1-5
clone size: NA
CDR3 DNA: TGTGCCAGCAGCCCCCTAGGGGGAGGGGAGAATCAGCCCCAGCATTTT
CDR3 protein: CASSPLGGGENQPQHF

D gene: NA
V gene: TRBV5-1
J gene: TRBJ2-5
clone size: NA
CDR3 DNA: TGCGCCAGCAGCCGCACCGGAGAGACCCAGTACTTC
CDR3 protein: CASSRTGETQYF

D gene: TRBD1
V gene: TRBV28
J gene: TRBJ1-1
clone size: NA
CDR3 DNA: TGTGCCAGCAGTTCCGGACAGGGGAGTACTTTCTTT
CDR3 protein: CASSSGQGSTFF

D gene: NA
V gene: TRBV18
J gene: TRBJ1-3
clone size: once
CDR3 DNA: TGTGCCAGCTCACCACTGGAGACCGCAGTCGGAAACACCATATATTTT
CDR3 protein: CASSPLETAVGNTIYF

D gene: TRBD2
V gene: TRBV4-2
J gene: TRBJ2-7
clone size: once
CDR3 DNA: TGTGCCAGCAGCCTCTCCGGGACTAGCGGGAACTCCTACGAGCAGTACTTC
CDR3 protein: CASSLSGTSGNSYEQYF

D gene: NA
V gene: TRBV19
J gene: TRBJ2-1
clone size: NA
CDR3 DNA: TGTGCCAGTAGTCCCGACACAGTTCAGCGGATGGCCGGGCGGTTCTTC
CDR3 protein: CASSPDTVQRMAGRFF

D gene: NA
V gene: TRBV30
J gene: TRBJ2-7
clone size: NA
CDR3 DNA: TGTGCCTGGAGTGTAAGTTCCTACGAGCAGTACTTC
CDR3 protein: CAWSVSSYEQYF

D gene: NA
V gene: TRBV6-1
J gene: TRBJ2-5
clone size: NA
CDR3 DNA: TGTGCCAGCACCCTAAGGGGAGGACTCCAAGAGACCCAGTACTTC
CDR3 protein: CASTLRGGLQETQYF